The sequence of this T cell receptor (beta chain) was determined in a study of T cell repertoires in cytomegalovirus infection (dated by TCRdb to between 2018 and 2021). Broadly, across the study: The peptide stimulations were aimed at well-studied HLA-B-restricted epitopes as well as recently identified HLA-C-restricted CMV epitopes, whose presentation resists viral immunomodulation. Donor HLA type was relevant to the analysis, as public TCR beta signatures indicated carriage of CMV infection together with the matching HLA type.

Taken with the paper, the label for treatment or condition translates to: in vitro stimulation with specific CMV peptide epitopes to enrich CMV-specific T cells. The sequencer was an Illumina HiSeq 1500. TCRdb trimmed public reads at Q25 via fastp, called clones via MiXCR and kept in-frame beta chains. Merged by CDR3 protein, the rows form single entries marked with the most common genes and DNA. This sample lists 110,000 or so distinct CDR3 sequences; 30% were detected once. The biggest ten clones account for 40% to 45% of the sample. General study outcomes and caveats: The ex vivo response was dominated by HLA-C-restricted CMV-specific TCR beta clonotypes, which also provided the single most frequent clonotype in two of eight donors. Cumulative frequency of public TCR beta family members discriminated carriers of CMV infection plus the relevant HLA type in this cohort and an independent 352-donor cohort.

This clonotype was picked up a small number of times. Its antigen has not been determined. Nothing much larger sits one base from this clone, and base qualities are not available. Inclusive of the bounding cysteine and phenylalanine, the CDR3 is 13 residues long. Only CDR3 DNA is held: 39 bases, read in frame from base 1. Trimming at the junction amounts to 4 bases on V and 2 bases on J, and the germline ends lie 9 bases apart. The germline V gene encodes CDR1 SEHNR and CDR2 FQNEAQ (reference sequence). The origin of this receptor is a human donor in good health (CMV status not recorded). Some clones in this sample may be carry-over from other donors' samples. Specimen: CD8+ T cells from cultured PBMCs, collected from culture after CMV antigen stimulation. Here the chain combines TRBV7-9 and TRBJ2-7, with an unclear D gene assignment. The nucleotide sequence is given as TGTGCCAGCAGCTCCCCCCGGGCCTACGAGCAGTACTTC. The translation is CASSSPRAYEQYF.